This record covers a single T cell receptor beta chain. What it binds is unknown. Deep-level running was used for the assay. Method: immunoSEQ multiplex PCR; TCRdb's copy keeps in-frame clones and lacks some. The profile shows roughly 1.4 million clones, about 98.5% of them singletons. Only Caucasian adults living in Nashville, Tennessee made up the donor group. The data originate from a study of shared clonotypes between healthy human individuals. Study summary: Every donor yielded three CD4 naive, three CD4 memory, two CD8 naive and one CD8 memory plate. General study results and limits: Some naive CD4 clonotypes, roughly 4.8%, turned up in common across several donors.

The germline CDR1 and CDR2 sequences are LNHDA and SQIVND (reference sequence). V shed 5 bases and J shed 7 bases, with 12 bases lying between them. The CDR3 covers 12 residues. Sequencing used naive CD4+ T cells sorted from blood. This sample's subset: CD45RA+ positively selected. The chain carries TRBV19 and TRBJ2-7; D gene uncertain. The sequence came from a man under 40 in good health. The CDR3 protein is CASSSETGEQYF. CDR3 nucleotide sequence: TGTGCCAGTAGTTCAGAAACTGGGGAGCAGTACTTC.